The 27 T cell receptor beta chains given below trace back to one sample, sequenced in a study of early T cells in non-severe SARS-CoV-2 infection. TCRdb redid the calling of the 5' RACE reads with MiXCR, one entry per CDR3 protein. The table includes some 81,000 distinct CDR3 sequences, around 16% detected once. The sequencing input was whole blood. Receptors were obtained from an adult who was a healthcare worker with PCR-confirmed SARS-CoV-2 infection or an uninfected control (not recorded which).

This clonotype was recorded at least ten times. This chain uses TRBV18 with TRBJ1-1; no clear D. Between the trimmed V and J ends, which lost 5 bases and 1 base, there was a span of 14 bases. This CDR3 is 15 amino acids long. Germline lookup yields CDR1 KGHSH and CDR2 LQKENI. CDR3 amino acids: CASSSVSGQNTEAFF. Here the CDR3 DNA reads TGTGCCAGCTCATCGGTTAGCGGGCAGAACACTGAAGCTTTCTTT.

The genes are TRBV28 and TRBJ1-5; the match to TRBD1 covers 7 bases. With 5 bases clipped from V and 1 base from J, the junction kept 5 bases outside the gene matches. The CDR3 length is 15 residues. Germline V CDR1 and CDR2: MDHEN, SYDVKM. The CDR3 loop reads CASSRQGVSNQPQHF. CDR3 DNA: TGTGCCAGCAGTAGACAGGGAGTAAGCAATCAGCCCCAGCATTTT.

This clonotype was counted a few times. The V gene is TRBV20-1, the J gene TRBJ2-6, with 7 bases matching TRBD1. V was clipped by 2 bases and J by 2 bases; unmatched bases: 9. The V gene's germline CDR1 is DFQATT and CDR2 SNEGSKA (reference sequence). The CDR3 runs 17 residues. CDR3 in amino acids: CSARPPGQVPGANVLTF. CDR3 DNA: TGCAGTGCTAGACCCCCCGGACAGGTCCCTGGGGCCAACGTCCTGACTTTC.

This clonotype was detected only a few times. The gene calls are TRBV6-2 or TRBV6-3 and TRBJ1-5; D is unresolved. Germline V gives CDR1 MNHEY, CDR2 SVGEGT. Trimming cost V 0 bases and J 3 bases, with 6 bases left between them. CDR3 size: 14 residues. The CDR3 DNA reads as TGTGCCAGCAGTTACTCTAGCGCCAATCAGCCCCAGCATTTT. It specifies CASSYSSANQPQHF.

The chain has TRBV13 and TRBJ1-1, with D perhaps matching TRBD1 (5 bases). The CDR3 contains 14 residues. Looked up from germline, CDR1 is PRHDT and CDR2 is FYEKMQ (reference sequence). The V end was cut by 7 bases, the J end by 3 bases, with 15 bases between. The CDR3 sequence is CASTSWGDDTEAFF. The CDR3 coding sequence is TGTGCCAGCACCTCGTGGGGCGACGACACTGAAGCTTTCTTT.

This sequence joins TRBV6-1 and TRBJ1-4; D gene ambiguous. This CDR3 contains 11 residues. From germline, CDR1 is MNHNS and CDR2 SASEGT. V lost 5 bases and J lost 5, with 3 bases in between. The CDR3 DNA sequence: TGTGCCAGCAGTCTGAATGAAAAACTGTTTTTT. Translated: CASSLNEKLFF.

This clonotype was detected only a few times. The CDR3, as DNA: TGTGCCAGCCTCTTAAAAGCCACTGAAGCTTTCTTT. Translation gives CASLLKATEAFF. The chain recombines TRBV28 with TRBJ1-1; D is ambiguous. This CDR3 spans 12 amino acids. The ends were cut back, 8 bases at V and 4 bases at J, with 11 bases in the middle. Germline CDR1 is MDHEN and CDR2 is SYDVKM.

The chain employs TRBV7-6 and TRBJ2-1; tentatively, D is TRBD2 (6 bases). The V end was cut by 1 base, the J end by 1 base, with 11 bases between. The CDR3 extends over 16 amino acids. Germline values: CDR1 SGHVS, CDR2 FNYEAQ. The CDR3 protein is CASSLDGSRSYNEQFF. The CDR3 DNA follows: TGTGCCAGCAGCTTAGACGGGAGCCGTTCCTACAATGAGCAGTTCTTC. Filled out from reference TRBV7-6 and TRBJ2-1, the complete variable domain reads GAGVSQSPRYKVTKRGQDVALRCDPISGHVSLYWYRQALGQGPEFLTYFNYEAQQDKSGLPNDRFSAERPEGSISTLTIQRTEQRDSAMYRCASSLDGSRSYNEQFFGPGTRLTVL.

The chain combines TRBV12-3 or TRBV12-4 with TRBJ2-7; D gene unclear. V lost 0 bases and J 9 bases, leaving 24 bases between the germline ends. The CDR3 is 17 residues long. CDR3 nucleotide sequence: TGTGCCAGCAGTTTAGCGATTCCGGGCCAGCTAAGCTCGGGGCAGTACTTC. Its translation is CASSLAIPGQLSSGQYF.

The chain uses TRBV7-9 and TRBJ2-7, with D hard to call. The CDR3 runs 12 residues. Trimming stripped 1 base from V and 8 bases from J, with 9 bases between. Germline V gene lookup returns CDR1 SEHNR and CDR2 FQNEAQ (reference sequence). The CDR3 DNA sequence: TGTGCCAGCAGCTTAGTTGGGCTTCAGCAGTACTTC. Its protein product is CASSLVGLQQYF.

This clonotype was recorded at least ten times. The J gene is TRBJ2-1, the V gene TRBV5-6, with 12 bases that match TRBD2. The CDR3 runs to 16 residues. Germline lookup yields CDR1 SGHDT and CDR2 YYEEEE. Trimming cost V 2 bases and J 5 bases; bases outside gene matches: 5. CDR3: CASSFATSGRNNEQFF. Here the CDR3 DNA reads TGTGCCAGCAGCTTTGCGACTAGCGGGAGAAACAATGAGCAGTTCTTC.

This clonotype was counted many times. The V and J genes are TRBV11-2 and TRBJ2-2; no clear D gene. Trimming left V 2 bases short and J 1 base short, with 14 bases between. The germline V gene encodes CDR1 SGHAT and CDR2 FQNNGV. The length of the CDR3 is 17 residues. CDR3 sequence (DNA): TGTGCCAGCAGCTTATCTTTACTGGGTCTGAACACCGGGGAGCTGTTTTTT. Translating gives CASSLSLLGLNTGELFF.

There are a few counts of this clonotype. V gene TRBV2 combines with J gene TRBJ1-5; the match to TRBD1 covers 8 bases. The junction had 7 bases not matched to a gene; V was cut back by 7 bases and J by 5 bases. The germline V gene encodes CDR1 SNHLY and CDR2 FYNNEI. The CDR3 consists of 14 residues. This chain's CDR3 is CASTGQAPDQPQHF. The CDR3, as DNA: TGTGCCAGCACGGGACAGGCGCCTGATCAGCCCCAGCATTTT.

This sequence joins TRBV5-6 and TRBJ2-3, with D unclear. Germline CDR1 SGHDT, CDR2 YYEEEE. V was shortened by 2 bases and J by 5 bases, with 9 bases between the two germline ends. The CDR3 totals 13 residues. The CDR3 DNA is TGTGCCAGCAGCTTAGGGCGCAGAGATACGCAGTATTTT. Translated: CASSLGRRDTQYF.

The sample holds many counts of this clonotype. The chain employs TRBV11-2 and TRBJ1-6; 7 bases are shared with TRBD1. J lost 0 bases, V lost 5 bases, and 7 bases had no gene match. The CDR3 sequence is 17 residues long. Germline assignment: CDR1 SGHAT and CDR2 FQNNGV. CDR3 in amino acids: CASSVLGQSSYNSPLHF. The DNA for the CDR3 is TGTGCCAGCAGCGTACTGGGACAGAGCTCCTATAATTCACCCCTCCACTTT.

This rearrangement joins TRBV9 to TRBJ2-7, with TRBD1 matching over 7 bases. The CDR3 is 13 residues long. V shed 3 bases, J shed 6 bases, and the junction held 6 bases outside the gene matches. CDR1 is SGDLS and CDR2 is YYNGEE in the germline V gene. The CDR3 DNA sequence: TGTGCCAGCAGCGAGGGGACAGTCGCCGAGCAGTACTTC. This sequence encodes CASSEGTVAEQYF.

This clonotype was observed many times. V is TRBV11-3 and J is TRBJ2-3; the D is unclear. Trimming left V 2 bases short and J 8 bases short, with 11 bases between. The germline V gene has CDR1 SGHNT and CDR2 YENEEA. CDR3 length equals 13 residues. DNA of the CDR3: TGTGCCAGCAGCTTAAGGGATTCAGTTACGCAGTATTTT. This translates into CASSLRDSVTQYF.

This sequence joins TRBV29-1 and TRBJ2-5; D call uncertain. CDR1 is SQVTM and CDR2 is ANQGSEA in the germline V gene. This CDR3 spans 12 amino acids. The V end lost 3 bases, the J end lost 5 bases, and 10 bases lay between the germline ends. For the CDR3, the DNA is TGCAGCGTTGATAAAGCAGATGAGACCCAGTACTTC. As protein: CSVDKADETQYF.

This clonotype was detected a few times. In DNA, the CDR3 is TGTGCCAGCAGCCTTCAACAGGAGGATGAGCAGTTCTTC. Translating gives CASSLQQEDEQFF. The chain combines TRBV11-2 with TRBJ2-1; the D gene could be TRBD1 or TRBD2 (5 bases each). The CDR3 covers 13 residues. Trimming shortened V by 5 bases and J by 8 bases, and 13 bases separated the two germline ends. CDR1 is SGHAT, CDR2 FQNNGV, per germline.

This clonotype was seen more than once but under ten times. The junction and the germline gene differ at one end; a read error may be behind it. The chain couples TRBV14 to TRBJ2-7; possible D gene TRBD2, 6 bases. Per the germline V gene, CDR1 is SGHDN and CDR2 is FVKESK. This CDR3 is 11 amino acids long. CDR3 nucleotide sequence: TGTGCCAGCAGCCTGGGACTCCAGACCCACTTC. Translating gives CASSLGLQTHF. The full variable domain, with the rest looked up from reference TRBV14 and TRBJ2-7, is EAGVTQFPSHSVIEKGQTVTLRCDPISGHDNLYWYRRVMGKEIKFLLHFVKESKQDESGMPNNRFLAERTGGTYSTLKVQPAELEDSGVYFCASSLGLQTHFGPGTRLTVT.

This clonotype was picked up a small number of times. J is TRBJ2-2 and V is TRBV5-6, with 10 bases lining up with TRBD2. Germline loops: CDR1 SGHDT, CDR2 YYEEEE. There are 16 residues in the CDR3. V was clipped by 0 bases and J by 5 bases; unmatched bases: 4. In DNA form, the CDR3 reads TGTGCCAGCAGCTTGGGGTCTAGCGGGGGAACCGGGGAGCTGTTTTTT. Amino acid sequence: CASSLGSSGGTGELFF.

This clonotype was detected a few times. The CDR3 DNA reads TGTGCCAGCAGTGAATACAGGGCAAGTTACGAGCAGTACTTC. Protein: CASSEYRASYEQYF. This chain uses TRBV25-1 with TRBJ2-7, with a tentative D call TRBD1 (5 bases). This CDR3 is 14 amino acids long. The V gene's germline CDR1 is MGHDK and CDR2 SYGVNS. Trimming took 0 bases from V and 4 from J, leaving 10 bases between them.

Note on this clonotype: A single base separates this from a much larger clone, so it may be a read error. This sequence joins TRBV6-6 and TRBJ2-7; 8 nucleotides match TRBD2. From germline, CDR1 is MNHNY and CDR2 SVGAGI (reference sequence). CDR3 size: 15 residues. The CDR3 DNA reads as TGTGCCTGCAGTCCCCCTACTAGCGGTTCCTACGAGCAGTACTTC. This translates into CACSPPTSGSYEQYF.

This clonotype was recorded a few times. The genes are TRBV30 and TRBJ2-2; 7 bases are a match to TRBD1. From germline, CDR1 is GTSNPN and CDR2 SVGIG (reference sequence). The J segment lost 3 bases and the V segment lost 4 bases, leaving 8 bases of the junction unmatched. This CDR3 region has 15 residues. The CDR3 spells CAWNRRGSDTGELFF. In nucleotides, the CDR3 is TGTGCCTGGAATCGCAGGGGGTCGGACACCGGGGAGCTGTTTTTT.

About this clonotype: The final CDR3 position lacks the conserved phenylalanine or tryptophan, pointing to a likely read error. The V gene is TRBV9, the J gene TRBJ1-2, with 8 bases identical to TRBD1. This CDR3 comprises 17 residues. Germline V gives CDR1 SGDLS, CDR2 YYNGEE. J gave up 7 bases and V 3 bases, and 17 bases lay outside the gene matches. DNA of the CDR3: TGTGCCAGCAGCGATCTCCCCGGGCAGGGGGCGCGGTTTGGCTACACCTAC. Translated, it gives CASSDLPGQGARFGYTY.

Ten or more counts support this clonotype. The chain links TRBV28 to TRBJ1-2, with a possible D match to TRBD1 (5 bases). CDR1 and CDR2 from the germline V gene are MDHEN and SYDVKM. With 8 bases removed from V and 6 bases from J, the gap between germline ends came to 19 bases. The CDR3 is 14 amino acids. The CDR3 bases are TGTGCCAGCCTGCGGGGGAAGGTTCCCGATGGCTACACCTTC. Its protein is CASLRGKVPDGYTF.

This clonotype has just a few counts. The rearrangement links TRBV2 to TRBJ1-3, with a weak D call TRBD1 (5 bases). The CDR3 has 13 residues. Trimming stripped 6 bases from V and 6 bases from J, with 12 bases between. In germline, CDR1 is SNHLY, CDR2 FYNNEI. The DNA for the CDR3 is TGTGCCAGCAGGAACCGGGGGGAAAACACCATATATTTT. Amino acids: CASRNRGENTIYF.